This paragraph reports one T cell receptor beta chain. This clonotype was seen ten or more times. The antigen it binds to is not known. No quality values exist for individual bases; no much larger clone is one base distant. Sequencer: Illumina HiSeq 2500. TCR beta libraries were prepared by quantitative 5'-RACE with molecular barcodes. As for the authors' bioinformatics: Disease-linked TCR variants were identified with a new computational method built on a probabilistic model of VDJ rearrangement. In TCRdb, the public reads were trimmed at Q25 with fastp and aligned with MiXCR, with productive beta chains retained. For every CDR3 protein sequence, its rows merge into one entry that carries the most common genes and DNA. The V and J calls were not made by the authors but by TCRdb's processing. In all, the sample holds about 500,000 distinct CDR3 sequences, and 5.3% of those were seen once. Under 4.5% of the sample belongs to the ten largest clones.

V lost 2 bases and J lost 5 bases; the stretch between them is 9 bases long. CDR1 and CDR2, looked up from the germline V gene, are SGHTA and FQGNSA. From its cysteine to its phenylalanine, the CDR3 spans 13 amino acids. Of the read, only the CDR3 DNA is kept; its 39 bases are in frame from base 1. The record originates from a study of CD8 T cells in ankylosing spondylitis (dated 2017 in TCRdb). Regarding the research as a whole: The study profiled T cell receptor beta repertoires in healthy donors and ankylosing spondylitis patients to find disease-linked TCR variants. Peripheral blood samples were taken, and synovial fluid was additionally collected from ankylosing spondylitis patients. In total, the full study cohort was made up of 110 or so healthy donors and 25 ankylosing spondylitis patients. Summary of the overall study and its limitations: According to the report, matched synovial fluid samples from ankylosing spondylitis patients were significantly enriched for the disease-linked clones. Some motif variants had previously been reported in the synovial fluid and blood of reactive arthritis patients, which suggests shared mechanisms of disease initiation. A CD8+ phenotype was shown by the disease-linked clones, which were found at relatively low frequencies in peripheral blood. Blood from ankylosing spondylitis patients appeared to be characterized by a TCR beta motif made up of seven or eight highly homologous amino acid variants.

The material sequenced was blood, either unsorted or a sorted T cell fraction (not recorded which). The V and J segments used are TRBV7-2 and TRBJ1-2; the D gene is perhaps TRBD1, on 5 matching bases. The origin of this receptor is a male donor with ankylosing spondylitis. The CDR3 in this case is CASSLRRVYGYTF. The sequenced DNA: TGTGCCAGCAGCTTACGCAGGGTATATGGCTACACCTTC.